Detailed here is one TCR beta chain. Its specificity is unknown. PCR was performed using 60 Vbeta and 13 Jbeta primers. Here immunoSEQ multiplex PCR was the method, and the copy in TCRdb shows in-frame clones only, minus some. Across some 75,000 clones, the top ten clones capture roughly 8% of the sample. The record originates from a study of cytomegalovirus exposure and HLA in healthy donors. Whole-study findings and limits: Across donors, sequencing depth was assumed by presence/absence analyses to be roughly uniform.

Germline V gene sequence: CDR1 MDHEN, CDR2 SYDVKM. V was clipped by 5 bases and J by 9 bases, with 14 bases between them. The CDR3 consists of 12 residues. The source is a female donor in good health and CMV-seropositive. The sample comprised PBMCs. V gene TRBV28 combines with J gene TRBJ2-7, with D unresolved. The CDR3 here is CASSLDPIGQYF. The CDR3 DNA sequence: TGTGCCAGCAGTCTAGACCCCATTGGGCAGTACTTC.